This T cell receptor beta chain comes out of a study of T cell responses to AZD1222 COVID-19 vaccine. Regarding the study as a whole: Sampled repertoires all dated from after the peak T cell response.

The repertoire was sequenced with immunoSEQ multiplex PCR; TCRdb's copy has only in-frame clones and lacks some. The sample carries 98,000 or so clones, 86% recorded once. Concerning this clone: Its specificity is not known.

This TCR came from an adult in good health. The sample here was peripheral blood, taken on day 0 of AZD1222 vaccination.

The CDR3 reads CASSSQGPARGTQYF. The CDR3 nucleotides are TGTGCCAGCAGCTCCCAAGGGCCAGCGCGGGGGACCCAGTACTTC. This sequence joins TRBV7-2 and TRBJ2-5; D perhaps matches TRBD2 (6 bases). CDR1 SGHTA and CDR2 FQGNSA come from the germline V gene. The CDR3 sequence is 15 residues long. V dropped 4 bases and J dropped 7 bases, with 19 bases sitting between them. Complete variable domain (other parts from reference TRBV7-2 and TRBJ2-5): GAGVSQSPSNKVTEKGKDVELRCDPISGHTALYWYRQSLGQGLEFLIYFQGNSAPDKSGLPSDRFSAERTGGSVSTLTIQRTQQEDSAVYLCASSSQGPARGTQYFGPGTRLLVL.